The clone carrying this T cell receptor (beta chain) was observed a few times. Its specificity is unknown. Genes here carry mouse names. The DNA ends 4 residues before the CDR3 does, and the rest of the CDR3 is filled in from the germline J gene. Scientists pooled cutaneous lymph node cells and sorted them on CD4, CD8alpha, NKG2D, NKG2ACE and other markers. These data come from a study of CD8+ T cells in alopecia areata. About the research overall: C3H/HeJ donors with spontaneous alopecia, roughly 6-12 months old, supplied skin grafts to roughly 6-11-week-old female C3H/HeJ mice. Study-level results: More clonal than normal scalp was lesional scalp, particularly alopecia totalis/universalis. Among the cells sequenced in scalp samples are also the resident alphabeta T cells of normal skin.

RNA extraction was followed by reverse transcription into cDNA, which acted as the sequencing template. Using immunoSEQ multiplex PCR, the repertoire was profiled, and TCRdb retains in-frame clones only, with some absent. The profile covers 200,000 to 300,000 clones, none occurring a single time. V lost 5 bases and J lost 6; bases outside the gene matches: 2. The length of the CDR3 is 13 residues. Per the germline V gene, CDR1 is NSHNY and CDR2 is SYGAGN. Sequenced input: CD4+ T cells sorted from a lymph node. This receptor was identified in a C3H/HeJ mouse with alopecia areata. MHC haplotype of the strain: H2-k. This chain links TRBV13-1 with TRBJ2-1; 10 bases map to TRBD1. The sequenced part of the CDR3 DNA is TGTGCCAGCAGGGACAGGGGGAGTGCT. Amino acid sequence: CASRDRGSA. The full CDR3 protein reads CASRDRGSAEQFF.